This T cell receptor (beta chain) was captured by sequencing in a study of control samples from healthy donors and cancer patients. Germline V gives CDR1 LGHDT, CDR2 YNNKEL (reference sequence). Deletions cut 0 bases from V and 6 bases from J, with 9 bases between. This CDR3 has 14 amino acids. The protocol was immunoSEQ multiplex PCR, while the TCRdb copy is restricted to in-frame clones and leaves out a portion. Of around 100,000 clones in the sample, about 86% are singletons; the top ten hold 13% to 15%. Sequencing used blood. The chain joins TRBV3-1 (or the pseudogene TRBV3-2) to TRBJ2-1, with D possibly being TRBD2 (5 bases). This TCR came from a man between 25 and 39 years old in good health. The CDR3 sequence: CASSQDLAGNEQFF. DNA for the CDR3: TGTGCCAGCAGCCAAGACCTAGCTGGCAATGAGCAGTTCTTC.